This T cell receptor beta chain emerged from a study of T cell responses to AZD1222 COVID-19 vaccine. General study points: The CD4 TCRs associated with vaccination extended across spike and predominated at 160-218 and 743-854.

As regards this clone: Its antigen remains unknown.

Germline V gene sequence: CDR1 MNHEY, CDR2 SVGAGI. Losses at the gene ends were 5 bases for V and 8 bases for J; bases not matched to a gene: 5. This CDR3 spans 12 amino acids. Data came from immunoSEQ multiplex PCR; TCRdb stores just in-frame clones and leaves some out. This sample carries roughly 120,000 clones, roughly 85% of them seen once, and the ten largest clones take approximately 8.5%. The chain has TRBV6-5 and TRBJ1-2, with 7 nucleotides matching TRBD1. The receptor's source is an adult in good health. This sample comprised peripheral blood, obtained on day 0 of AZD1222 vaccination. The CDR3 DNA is TGTGCCAGCAGTCTCAGGGGGTGGGGCTACACCTTC. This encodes CASSLRGWGYTF.